These 14 T cell receptor beta chains came from one sample sequenced in a study of cytomegalovirus exposure and HLA in healthy donors. Produced via immunoSEQ multiplex PCR; TCRdb's table is partial and in-frame only. The data show about 330,000 clones, about nine tenths seen once. Sequencing used PBMCs. These receptors were taken from a woman aged 25 to 45 in good health and CMV-seropositive.

This clone has only a few counts. Other DNA sequences in this sample translate to the same CDR3. This rearrangement joins TRBV27 to TRBJ2-7; TRBD1 matches at 8 bases. J gave up 2 bases and V 5 bases, and 2 bases lay outside the gene matches. In germline, CDR1 is MNHEY, CDR2 SMNVEV (reference sequence). The CDR3 has 13 amino acids. This chain's CDR3 is CASSPGQAYEQYF. The DNA for the CDR3 is TGTGCCAGCAGTCCGGGACAGGCCTACGAGCAGTACTTC.

CDR3 sequence: CASSQETSGSSYEQYF. The CDR3 DNA follows: TGCGCCAGCAGCCAAGAGACTAGCGGAAGCTCCTACGAGCAGTACTTC. The chain carries TRBV4-1 and TRBJ2-7; the match to TRBD2 covers 9 bases. CDR3 length equals 16 residues. V trimming: 0 bases; J trimming: 0 bases; junction bases outside the gene matches: 3. Germline CDR1 reads MGHRA; CDR2 reads YSYEKL.

The chain combines TRBV18 with TRBJ2-7; D call uncertain. Trimming removed 4 bases at V and 3 bases at J, with 7 bases between. The CDR3 is 12 residues long. Germline assignment: CDR1 KGHSH and CDR2 LQKENI. The CDR3: CASSLENYEQYF. CDR3 nucleotides: TGTGCCAGCTCACTGGAAAACTACGAGCAGTACTTC.

This chain joins TRBV5-4 and TRBJ1-1; D remains ambiguous. Trimming pared 1 base from V and 7 bases from J, leaving 5 bases between. Looked up from germline, CDR1 is SGHNT and CDR2 is YYREEE (reference sequence). This CDR3 comprises 11 residues. This CDR3 is CASSLHREAFF. For the CDR3, the DNA is TGTGCCAGCAGCTTGCATCGTGAAGCTTTCTTT. Variable domain in full (rest from reference TRBV5-4 and TRBJ1-1): ETGVTQSPTHLIKTRGQQVTLRCSSQSGHNTVSWYQQALGQGPQFIFQYYREEENGRGNFPPRFSGLQFPNYSSELNVNALELDDSALYLCASSLHREAFFGQGTRLTVV.

The rearrangement uses TRBV7-8 and TRBJ2-1; 9 bases line up with TRBD2. The CDR3 sequence is 18 residues long. Germline assignment: CDR1 SGHVS and CDR2 FQNEAQ. The junction had 16 bases not matched to a gene; V was cut back by 1 base and J by 9 bases. The chain's CDR3 is CASSLVAGGRTRWGEQFF. DNA of the CDR3: TGTGCCAGCAGCTTAGTGGCGGGGGGGCGAACCAGGTGGGGTGAGCAGTTCTTC.

The gene calls are TRBV15 and TRBJ1-5, with D maybe TRBD1 (6 bases). Germline-derived CDR1 and CDR2 are LNHNV and YYDKDF (reference sequence). V lost 3 bases, J lost 1 base, and 13 bases lay in between. The CDR3 extends over 16 amino acids. The CDR3 loop reads CATSRDRRVSNQPQHF. The CDR3 nucleotides are TGTGCCACCAGCAGGGACAGAAGGGTAAGCAATCAGCCCCAGCATTTT.

The chain has TRBV2 and TRBJ2-3; 8 bases map to TRBD2. The CDR3 runs to 14 residues. In germline, CDR1 is SNHLY, CDR2 FYNNEI. Trimming took 6 bases from V and 4 from J; bases not matched to a gene: 6. Here the CDR3 reads CASRGGLAPDTQYF. The CDR3 bases are TGTGCCAGCAGGGGTGGACTAGCCCCAGATACGCAGTATTTT.

This clone was detected only once. The J gene is TRBJ2-3, the V gene TRBV5-6; D may be TRBD2 (6 bases). This CDR3 has 17 residues. Per the germline V gene, CDR1 is SGHDT and CDR2 is YYEEEE. The V end lost 2 bases, the J end lost 7 bases, and 23 bases lay between the germline ends. CDR3 sequence (DNA): TGTGCCAGCAGCTTTGGGGGGTTCGAGTCGTGGTATAATACGCAGTATTTT. Residues: CASSFGGFESWYNTQYF.

The chain combines TRBV6-1 with TRBJ2-5; D remains unclear. CDR3 size: 13 residues. Trimming shortened V by 2 bases and J by 1 base, and 5 bases separated the two germline ends. CDR1 and CDR2 (germline): MNHNS, SASEGT. CDR3 sequence: CASSEKGQETQYF. The DNA for the CDR3 is TGTGCCAGCAGTGAAAAGGGCCAAGAGACCCAGTACTTC.

The gene calls are TRBV7-3 and TRBJ2-1, with D possibly being TRBD2 (6 bases). CDR1 and CDR2 from the germline V gene are SGHTA and FQGTGA. Trimming took off 5 bases at V and 4 bases at J, with 15 bases between the two ends. This CDR3 contains 15 residues. CDR3 amino acids: CASSASGTGYNEQFF. The DNA for the CDR3 is TGTGCCAGCAGCGCCTCCGGGACTGGTTACAATGAGCAGTTCTTC.

V usage is TRBV6-4 and J usage is TRBJ1-5; 8 positions agree with TRBD1. The CDR3 covers 16 residues. The germline V gene encodes CDR1 MRHNA and CDR2 SNTAGT. V gave up 5 bases and J gave up 4 bases; unmatched junction bases: 10. The DNA for the CDR3 is TGTGCCAGCAGTCCCGGGACAGGTGCCGCTAATCAGCCCCAGCATTTT. Amino acid sequence: CASSPGTGAANQPQHF.

V usage is TRBV5-6 and J usage is TRBJ2-7, with 9 bases fitting TRBD2. Germline V gene lookup returns CDR1 SGHDT and CDR2 YYEEEE. V gave up 4 bases and J gave up 4 bases; unmatched junction bases: 6. The length of the CDR3 is 14 residues. In DNA form, the CDR3 reads TGTGCCAGCAGCCAGGGACTAGCCGGGTACGAGCAGTACTTC. Amino acid sequence: CASSQGLAGYEQYF.

V usage is TRBV27 and J usage is TRBJ1-1; no firm D call. CDR1 is MNHEY and CDR2 is SMNVEV in the germline V gene (reference sequence). V shed 7 bases and J shed 0 bases, with 9 bases lying between them. The CDR3 length is 13 residues. In DNA, the CDR3 is TGTGCCAGCATAAGTTACATGAACACTGAAGCTTTCTTT. Residues: CASISYMNTEAFF.

The rearrangement links TRBV18 to TRBJ2-7, with TRBD2 matching 10 bases. The CDR3 runs to 16 residues. Unmatched junction bases numbered 4, after V lost 2 bases and J lost 0 bases. CDR1 and CDR2 from the germline V gene are KGHSH and LQKENI. In nucleotides, the CDR3 is TGTGCCAGCTCACCAAACCCTAGCGGGAGCTCCTACGAGCAGTACTTC. It yields the protein CASSPNPSGSSYEQYF.